The TCR beta chain under discussion was sequenced for a study of human T cells and chemical hapten exposure. This clonotype was recorded at least ten times. CDR1 is SGHNT, CDR2 YYREEE, per germline (reference sequence). This CDR3 region has 15 residues. V lost 0 bases to trimming and J lost 0 bases, with 8 bases between them. Time point reported: patch test 1, 2 weeks after DPC sensitization. Treatment defined: therapeutic diphenylcyclopropenone sensitization with weekly scalp DPC. TCRdb analysed the RACE reads with MiXCR anew, one entry per CDR3 protein. The sample includes 180,000 or so distinct CDR3 sequences, about 14% of them seen just once.

This TCR derives from a woman in her 30s with alopecia areata. Some clones in this sample may be carry-over from other donors' samples. This chain connects TRBV5-4 to TRBJ2-3; D possibly uses TRBD1 or TRBD2 (5 bases each). This specimen consisted of whole blood, obtained in connection with sensitization to the hapten diphenylcyclopropenone (DPC). As DNA, the CDR3 is TGTGCCAGCAGCTTGGGAGGGGACAGCACAGATACGCAGTATTTT. Its translation: CASSLGGDSTDTQYF.